Below are 3 T cell receptor beta chains sequenced from a single sample in a study of blood T cell repertoires in COVID-19. Sequencing was performed with immunoSEQ multiplex PCR; in TCRdb, only in-frame clones are kept and a portion is missing. The sample has 140,000 to 150,000 clones, 87% seen once. The sample was PBMCs or T cells enriched from blood (not recorded which). The source is a man aged 55 to 70 who had recovered from COVID-19.

This clone has only one observation. The chain uses TRBV7-8 and TRBJ1-1; tentatively, D is TRBD1 (5 bases). Looked up from germline, CDR1 is SGHVS and CDR2 is FQNEAQ. The CDR3 runs to 12 residues. Trimming pared 0 bases from V and 7 bases from J, leaving 6 bases between. Written as DNA, the CDR3 is TGTGCCAGCAGCTTAGCGGGGGGTGAAGCTTTCTTT. Translating it yields CASSLAGGEAFF.

V usage is TRBV19 and J usage is TRBJ2-1; the D gene is possibly TRBD2 (5 bases). This CDR3 has 15 residues. CDR1 LNHDA and CDR2 SQIVND come from the germline V gene (reference sequence). Trimming pared 4 bases from V and 0 bases from J, leaving 10 bases between. CDR3 sequence (DNA): TGTGCCAGTAGTACTAAAGGGAGCTCCTACAATGAGCAGTTCTTC. Amino acid sequence: CASSTKGSSYNEQFF.

The chain couples TRBV14 to TRBJ2-7, with 9 bases matching TRBD1. Germline assignment: CDR1 SGHDN and CDR2 FVKESK. This CDR3 region has 13 residues. V lost 4 bases to trimming and J lost 2 bases; unmatched junction nucleotides: 0. In DNA, the CDR3 is TGTGCCAGCAGCCGGGACAGGGCCTACGAGCAGTACTTC. Its translation: CASSRDRAYEQYF.